The 22 T cell receptor beta chains below all came from one sample that was sequenced in a study of shared clonotypes between healthy human individuals. Terminally differentiated effector memory CD45RA+ cells were excluded from the naive CD8 cells, which were CD45RO-negative and positively selected for CCR7. Produced via immunoSEQ multiplex PCR; TCRdb's table is partial and in-frame only. The data show over 2 million clones, around 96% seen once. The sample consisted of naive CD8+ T cells sorted from blood. These receptors were taken from a man aged 18 to 29 in good health.

The chain couples TRBV2 to TRBJ2-7; no clear D. Per germline, CDR1 SNHLY and CDR2 FYNNEI. V was pared by 2 bases and J by 7 bases, with 9 bases between. The CDR3 totals 12 residues. CDR3 DNA: TGTGCCAGCAGTGAATTGGTGAAGGAGCAGTACTTC. It codes for CASSELVKEQYF. The full variable domain, in which reference TRBV2 and TRBJ2-7 provide the parts outside the CDR3, is EPEVTQTPSHQVTQMGQEVILRCVPISNHLYFYWYRQILGQKVEFLVSFYNNEISEKSEIFDDQFSVERPDGSNFTLKIRSTKLEDSAMYFCASSELVKEQYFGPGTRLTVT.

The chain employs TRBV7-9 and TRBJ1-1, with D possibly matching TRBD1 (6 bases). V lost 6 bases and J lost 6, with 17 bases in between. The CDR3 extends over 14 amino acids. In germline, CDR1 is SEHNR, CDR2 FQNEAQ (reference sequence). CDR3 nucleotides: TGTGCCAGCAGTCGGGACACCTTGGGCGCTGAAGCTTTCTTT. As protein: CASSRDTLGAEAFF. The entire variable domain, with the rest obtained from reference TRBV7-9 and TRBJ1-1, is as follows: DTGVSQNPRHKITKRGQNVTFRCDPISEHNRLYWYRQTLGQGPEFLTYFQNEAQLEKSRLLSDRFSAERPKGSFSTLEIQRTEQGDSAMYLCASSRDTLGAEAFFGQGTRLTVV.

Comment on this clone: The sample has other DNA sequences that encode this CDR3 too. The chain recombines TRBV9 with TRBJ2-7; 9 nucleotides align to TRBD2. The CDR3 loop spans 14 amino acids. J was trimmed by 7 bases and V by 0 bases; bases with no gene match: 5. The germline V gene encodes CDR1 SGDLS and CDR2 YYNGEE. The CDR3, as DNA: TGTGCCAGCAGCGTAGGGTTAGCGGGAGTTGAGCAGTACTTC. Translation gives CASSVGLAGVEQYF.

The rearrangement uses TRBV12-5 and TRBJ2-1; 13 positions agree with TRBD2. The CDR3 is 14 amino acids. V lost 7 bases and J lost 7; bases outside the gene matches: 4. Germline V CDR1 and CDR2: LGHNT, FRNRAP. In DNA, the CDR3 is TGTGCTAGTGAACTAGCGGGAGGGAGAAATGAGCAGTTCTTC. This sequence encodes CASELAGGRNEQFF.

DNA for the CDR3: TGTGCCAGCAGCTTAGATGGGGGGGTCACAGATACGCAGTATTTT. Translation: CASSLDGGVTDTQYF. The V gene is TRBV11-3, the J gene TRBJ2-3, with 7 bases fitting TRBD2. The CDR3 is 15 amino acids. V trimming: 0 bases; J trimming: 2 bases; junction bases outside the gene matches: 2. From germline, CDR1 is SGHNT and CDR2 YENEEA.

The J gene is TRBJ2-5, the V gene TRBV27; D remains unclear. Germline V gives CDR1 MNHEY, CDR2 SMNVEV (reference sequence). Trimming pared 5 bases from V and 4 bases from J, leaving 8 bases between. The length of the CDR3 is 12 residues. The CDR3 spells CASSPDRETQYF. The DNA for the CDR3 is TGTGCCAGCAGTCCCGATAGAGAGACCCAGTACTTC.

V usage is TRBV7-8 and J usage is TRBJ2-7; TRBD2 matches at 16 bases. With 5 bases clipped from V and 3 bases from J, the junction kept 7 bases outside the gene matches. Germline V gene data show CDR1 as SGHVS and CDR2 as FQNEAQ. The CDR3 has 17 amino acids. CDR3: CASSPGLAGGPYYEQYF. DNA of the CDR3: TGTGCCAGCAGCCCGGGACTAGCGGGAGGGCCATACTACGAGCAGTACTTC. Full variable domain (rest looked up from reference TRBV7-8 and TRBJ2-7): GAGVSQSPRYKVAKRGQDVALRCDPISGHVSLFWYQQALGQGPEFLTYFQNEAQLDKSGLPSDRFFAERPEGSVSTLKIQRTQQEDSAVYLCASSPGLAGGPYYEQYFGPGTRLTVT.

This chain connects TRBV19 to TRBJ2-7; 9 bases agree with TRBD2. J lost 7 bases, V lost 4 bases, and 11 bases had no gene match. This CDR3 region has 15 residues. The V gene's germline CDR1 is LNHDA and CDR2 SQIVND (reference sequence). CDR3 loop: CASSTEPGLAAEQYF. The DNA of the CDR3 is TGTGCCAGTAGTACCGAACCGGGACTAGCTGCGGAGCAGTACTTC.

The genes are TRBV7-6 and TRBJ1-1; 11 bases fit TRBD1. The CDR3 spans 20 residues. Germline CDR1 SGHVS, CDR2 FNYEAQ. J lost 0 bases, V lost 4 bases, and 16 bases had no gene match. CDR3 in amino acids: CASSYESPWTGGGMNTEAFF. As DNA, the CDR3 is TGTGCCAGCAGCTACGAATCACCGTGGACAGGGGGCGGGATGAACACTGAAGCTTTCTTT.

As to this clone: Within the sample, other DNA sequences also encode this same CDR3. The chain employs TRBV9 and TRBJ1-1, with TRBD1 matching over 7 bases. In germline, CDR1 is SGDLS, CDR2 YYNGEE. The CDR3 is 16 amino acids. Trimming removed 3 bases from V and 0 bases from J; junction bases left unmatched: 8. The DNA of the CDR3 is TGTGCCAGCAGCGCCGGAAGTCAGGGGGTGAACACTGAAGCTTTCTTT. Its protein product is CASSAGSQGVNTEAFF. The complete variable domain, with remaining parts taken from reference TRBV9 and TRBJ1-1, reads DSGVTQTPKHLITATGQRVTLRCSPRSGDLSVYWYQQSLDQGLQFLIQYYNGEERAKGNILERFSAQQFPDLHSELNLSSLELGDSALYFCASSAGSQGVNTEAFFGQGTRLTVV.

V gene TRBV4-2 combines with J gene TRBJ2-7; 12 bases align to TRBD2. After removal of 2 bases from V and 0 bases from J, the junction contained 2 bases not matched to a gene. The CDR3 is 16 amino acids. Per the germline V gene, CDR1 is LGHNA and CDR2 is YNFKEQ. This chain's CDR3 is CASSQLAGGSSYEQYF. The CDR3 DNA is TGTGCCAGCAGCCAACTAGCGGGGGGGAGCTCCTACGAGCAGTACTTC.

The V and J genes are TRBV27 and TRBJ1-5; 7 bases line up with TRBD1. V trimming: 0 bases; J trimming: 3 bases; junction bases outside the gene matches: 2. CDR3 size: 15 residues. Germline loops: CDR1 MNHEY, CDR2 SMNVEV (reference sequence). CDR3 protein: CASSLSTGNNQPQHF. The CDR3, as DNA: TGTGCCAGCAGTTTATCGACAGGGAACAATCAGCCCCAGCATTTT.

V usage is TRBV4-3 and J usage is TRBJ2-7, with D maybe TRBD2 (6 bases). The germline V and J ends were trimmed by 0 bases and 2 bases, with 11 bases remaining between them. This CDR3 has 15 residues. Germline CDR1 is LGHNA and CDR2 is YSLEER. The DNA for the CDR3 is TGCGCCAGCAGCCAAGAATGGGACTCCCCCTACGAGCAGTACTTC. Its protein is CASSQEWDSPYEQYF.

The chain carries TRBV27 and TRBJ2-1; tentative D call: TRBD2 (7 bases). The CDR3 contains 14 residues. Germline CDR1 reads MNHEY; CDR2 reads SMNVEV (reference sequence). Trimming took 9 bases from V and 8 from J, leaving 20 bases between them. The CDR3 region is CASMTRGAFYEQFF. The CDR3, as DNA: TGTGCCAGTATGACCCGGGGGGCGTTTTATGAGCAGTTCTTC.

This sequence joins TRBV27 and TRBJ2-7, with D possibly TRBD2 on 6 matching bases. Trimming stripped 7 bases from V and 3 bases from J, with 16 bases between. Germline CDR1 MNHEY, CDR2 SMNVEV (reference sequence). This CDR3 has 14 residues. The CDR3 DNA reads TGTGCCAGCAAACCGGGACTTCCAAACTACGAGCAGTACTTC. Encoded protein: CASKPGLPNYEQYF.

This chain joins TRBV6-1 and TRBJ2-7, with D tentatively TRBD1 (6 bases). V was pared by 8 bases and J by 1 base, with 12 bases between. Germline assignment: CDR1 MNHNS and CDR2 SASEGT. This CDR3 spans 13 amino acids. The CDR3 nucleotides are TGTGCCAGCGTAATCAGGGGATCCTACGAGCAGTACTTC. Protein sequence: CASVIRGSYEQYF.

This rearrangement joins TRBV5-1 to TRBJ1-5, with 11 nucleotides matching TRBD1. The germline gives CDR1 SGHRS, CDR2 YFSETQ. This CDR3 has 18 residues. V gave up 1 base and J gave up 1 base; unmatched junction bases: 7. The CDR3 spells CASSLNRDRGSSNQPQHF. In DNA, the CDR3 is TGCGCCAGCAGCTTGAACCGGGACAGGGGGTCCAGCAATCAGCCCCAGCATTTT.

The chain joins TRBV27 to TRBJ2-2; D remains ambiguous. Deletions cut 0 bases from V and 7 bases from J, with 6 bases between. Germline CDR1 is MNHEY and CDR2 is SMNVEV (reference sequence). This CDR3 is 13 amino acids long. CDR3 sequence: CASSLSYGGELFF. In DNA, the CDR3 is TGTGCCAGCAGTTTATCTTATGGCGGGGAGCTGTTTTTT.

V is TRBV6-6 and J is TRBJ2-3; TRBD2 aligns across 9 bases. The junction had 5 bases not matched to a gene; V was cut back by 2 bases and J by 2 bases. Per germline, CDR1 MNHNY and CDR2 SVGAGI (reference sequence). The CDR3 covers 16 residues. The CDR3 nucleotides read TGTGCCAGCAGTTACCCGGGCGGGGGGGACACAGATACGCAGTATTTT. Residues: CASSYPGGGDTDTQYF.

The V and J genes are TRBV11-2 and TRBJ2-5; D not resolved. The length of the CDR3 is 14 residues. Trimming took off 3 bases at V and 1 base at J, with 9 bases between the two ends. The V gene's germline CDR1 is SGHAT and CDR2 FQNNGV. In DNA form, the CDR3 reads TGTGCCAGCAGCTTTTATCTCGGCCAAGAGACCCAGTACTTC. It specifies CASSFYLGQETQYF.

The chain carries TRBV4-1 and TRBJ2-6, with a tentative D call TRBD1 (5 bases). Germline V gives CDR1 MGHRA, CDR2 YSYEKL. Deletions cut 1 base from V and 2 bases from J, with 9 bases between. CDR3 length: 16 amino acids. CDR3: CASSQGLGAGANVLTF. DNA for the CDR3: TGCGCCAGCAGCCAAGGGTTAGGGGCTGGGGCCAACGTCCTGACTTTC.

The gene calls are TRBV28 and TRBJ2-1, with 14 bases lining up with TRBD2. The CDR3 contains 16 residues. After removal of 2 bases from V and 8 bases from J, the junction contained 5 bases not matched to a gene. Germline CDR1 MDHEN, CDR2 SYDVKM. The CDR3 region is CASSLRGLAGGDEQFF. The DNA for the CDR3 is TGTGCCAGCAGTTTACGCGGACTAGCGGGGGGAGATGAGCAGTTCTTC.